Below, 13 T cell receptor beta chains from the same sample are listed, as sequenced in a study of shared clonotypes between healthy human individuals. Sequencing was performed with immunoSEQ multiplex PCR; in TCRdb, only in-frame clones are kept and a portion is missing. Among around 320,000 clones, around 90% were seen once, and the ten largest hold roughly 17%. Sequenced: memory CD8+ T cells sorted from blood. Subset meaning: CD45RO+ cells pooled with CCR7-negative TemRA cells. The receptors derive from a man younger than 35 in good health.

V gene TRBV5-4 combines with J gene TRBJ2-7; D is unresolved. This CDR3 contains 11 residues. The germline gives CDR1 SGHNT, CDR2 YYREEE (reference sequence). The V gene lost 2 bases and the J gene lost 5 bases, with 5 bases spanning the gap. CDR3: CASSFGNEQYF. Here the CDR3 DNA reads TGTGCCAGCAGCTTTGGCAACGAGCAGTACTTC.

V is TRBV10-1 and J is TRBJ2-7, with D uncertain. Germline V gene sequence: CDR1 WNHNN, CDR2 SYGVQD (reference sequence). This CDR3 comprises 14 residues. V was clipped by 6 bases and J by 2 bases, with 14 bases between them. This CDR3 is CASSPRYWAYEQYF. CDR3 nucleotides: TGCGCCAGCAGCCCCCGGTATTGGGCCTACGAGCAGTACTTC.

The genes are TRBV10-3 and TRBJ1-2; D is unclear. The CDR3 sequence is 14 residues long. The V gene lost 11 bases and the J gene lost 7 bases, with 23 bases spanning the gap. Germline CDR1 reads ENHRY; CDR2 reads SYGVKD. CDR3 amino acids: CALQRNRARVGYTF. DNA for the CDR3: TGTGCCCTACAGAGGAACAGAGCCCGGGTTGGCTACACCTTC.

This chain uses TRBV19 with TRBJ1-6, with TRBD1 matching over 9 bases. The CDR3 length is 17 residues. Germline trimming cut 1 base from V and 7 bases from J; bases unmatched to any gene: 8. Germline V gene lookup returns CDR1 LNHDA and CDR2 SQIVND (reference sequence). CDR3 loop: CASSIGRRDRENSPLHF. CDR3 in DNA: TGTGCCAGTAGTATAGGTCGCCGGGACAGGGAGAATTCACCCCTCCACTTT.

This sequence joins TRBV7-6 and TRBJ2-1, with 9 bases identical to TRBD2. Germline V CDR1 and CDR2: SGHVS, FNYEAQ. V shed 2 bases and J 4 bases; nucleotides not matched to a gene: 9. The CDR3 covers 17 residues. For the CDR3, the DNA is TGTGCCAGCAGCTTAATCCCAGCGGGGGGTCCTTACAATGAGCAGTTCTTC. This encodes CASSLIPAGGPYNEQFF. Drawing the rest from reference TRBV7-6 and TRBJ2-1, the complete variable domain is GAGVSQSPRYKVTKRGQDVALRCDPISGHVSLYWYRQALGQGPEFLTYFNYEAQQDKSGLPNDRFSAERPEGSISTLTIQRTEQRDSAMYRCASSLIPAGGPYNEQFFGPGTRLTVL.

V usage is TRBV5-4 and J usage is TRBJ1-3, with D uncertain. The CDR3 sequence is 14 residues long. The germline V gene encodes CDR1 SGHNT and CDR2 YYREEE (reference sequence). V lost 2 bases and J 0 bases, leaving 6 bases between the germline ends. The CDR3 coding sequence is TGTGCCAGCAGCTTAGGCGGCTCTGGAAACACCATATATTTT. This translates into CASSLGGSGNTIYF.

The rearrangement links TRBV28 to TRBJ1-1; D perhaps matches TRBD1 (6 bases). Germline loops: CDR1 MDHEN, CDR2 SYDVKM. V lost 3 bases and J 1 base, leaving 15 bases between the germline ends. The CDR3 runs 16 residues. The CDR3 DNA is TGTGCCAGCAGTTTGGGGCAGGACAGACCGAACACTGAAGCTTTCTTT. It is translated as CASSLGQDRPNTEAFF.

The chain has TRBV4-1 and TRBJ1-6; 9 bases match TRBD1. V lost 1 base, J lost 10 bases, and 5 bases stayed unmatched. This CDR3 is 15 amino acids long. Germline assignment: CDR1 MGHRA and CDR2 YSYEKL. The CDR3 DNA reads TGCGCCAGCAGCCAAGTACAGGGGGCAAGATCACCCCTCCACTTT. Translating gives CASSQVQGARSPLHF.

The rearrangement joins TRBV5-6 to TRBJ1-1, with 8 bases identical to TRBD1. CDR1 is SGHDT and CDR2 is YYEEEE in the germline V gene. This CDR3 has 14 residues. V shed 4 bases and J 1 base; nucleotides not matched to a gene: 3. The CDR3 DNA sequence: TGTGCCAGCAGCGGAGGACAGGGGAACACTGAAGCTTTCTTT. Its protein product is CASSGGQGNTEAFF.

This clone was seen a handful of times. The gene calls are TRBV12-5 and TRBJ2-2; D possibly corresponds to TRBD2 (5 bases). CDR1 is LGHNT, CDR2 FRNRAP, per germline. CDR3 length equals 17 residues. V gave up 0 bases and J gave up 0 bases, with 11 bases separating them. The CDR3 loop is CASGLVRERSNTGELFF. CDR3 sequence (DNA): TGTGCTAGTGGTTTGGTACGGGAACGGTCGAACACCGGGGAGCTGTTTTTT.

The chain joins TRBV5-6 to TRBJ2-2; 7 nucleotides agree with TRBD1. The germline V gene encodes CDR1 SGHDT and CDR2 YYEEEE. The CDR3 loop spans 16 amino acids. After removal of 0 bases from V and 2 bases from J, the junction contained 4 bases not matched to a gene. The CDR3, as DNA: TGTGCCAGCAGCTTGGAGGGGGCCCTCAACACCGGGGAGCTGTTTTTT. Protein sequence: CASSLEGALNTGELFF.

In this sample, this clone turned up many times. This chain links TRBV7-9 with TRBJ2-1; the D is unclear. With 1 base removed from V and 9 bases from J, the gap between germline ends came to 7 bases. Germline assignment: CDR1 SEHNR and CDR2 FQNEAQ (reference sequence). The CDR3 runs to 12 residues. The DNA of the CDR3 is TGTGCCAGCAGCTTAGAAGTGGCTGAGCAGTTCTTC. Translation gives CASSLEVAEQFF.

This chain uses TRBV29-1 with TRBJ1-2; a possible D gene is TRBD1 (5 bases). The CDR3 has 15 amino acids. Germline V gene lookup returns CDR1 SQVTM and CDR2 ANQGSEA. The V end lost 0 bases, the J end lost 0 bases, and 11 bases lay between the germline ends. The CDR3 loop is CSVEDWGLPNYGYTF. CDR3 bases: TGCAGCGTTGAAGATTGGGGACTACCTAACTATGGCTACACCTTC.